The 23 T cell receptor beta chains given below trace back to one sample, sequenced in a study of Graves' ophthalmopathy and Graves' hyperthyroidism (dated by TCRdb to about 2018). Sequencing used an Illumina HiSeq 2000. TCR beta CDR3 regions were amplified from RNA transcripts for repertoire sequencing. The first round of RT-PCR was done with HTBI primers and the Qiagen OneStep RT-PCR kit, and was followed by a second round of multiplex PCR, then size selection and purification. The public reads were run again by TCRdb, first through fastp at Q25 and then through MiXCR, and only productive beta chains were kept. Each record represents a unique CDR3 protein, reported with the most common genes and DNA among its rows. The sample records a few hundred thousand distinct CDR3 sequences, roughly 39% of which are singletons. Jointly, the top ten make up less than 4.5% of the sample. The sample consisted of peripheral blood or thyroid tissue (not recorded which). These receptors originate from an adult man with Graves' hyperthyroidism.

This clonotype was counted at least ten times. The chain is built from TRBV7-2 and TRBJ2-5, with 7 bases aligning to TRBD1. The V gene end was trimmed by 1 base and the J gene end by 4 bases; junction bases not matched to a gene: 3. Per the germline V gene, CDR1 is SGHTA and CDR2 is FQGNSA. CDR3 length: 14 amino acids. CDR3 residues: CASSLDDRVETQYF. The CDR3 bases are TGTGCCAGCAGCTTAGACGACAGGGTAGAGACCCAGTACTTC.

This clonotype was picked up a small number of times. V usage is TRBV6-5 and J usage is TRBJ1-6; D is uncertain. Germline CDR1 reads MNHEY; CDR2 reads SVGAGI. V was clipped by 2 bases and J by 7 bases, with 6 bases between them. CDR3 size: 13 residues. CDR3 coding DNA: TGTGCCAGCAGTTACGAGGTGAATTCACCCCTCCACTTT. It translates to CASSYEVNSPLHF.

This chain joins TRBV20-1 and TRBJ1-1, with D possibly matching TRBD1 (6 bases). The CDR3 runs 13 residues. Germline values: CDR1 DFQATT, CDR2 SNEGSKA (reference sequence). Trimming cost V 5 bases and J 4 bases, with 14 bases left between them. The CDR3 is CSAHKMGATEAFF. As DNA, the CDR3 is TGCAGTGCTCACAAAATGGGGGCCACTGAAGCTTTCTTT.

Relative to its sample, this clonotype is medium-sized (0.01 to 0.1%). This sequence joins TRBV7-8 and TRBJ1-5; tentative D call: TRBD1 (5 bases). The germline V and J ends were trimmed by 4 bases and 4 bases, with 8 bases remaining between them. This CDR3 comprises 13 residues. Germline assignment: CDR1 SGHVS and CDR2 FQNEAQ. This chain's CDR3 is CASSWGVNQPQHF. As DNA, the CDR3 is TGTGCCAGCAGCTGGGGGGTTAATCAGCCCCAGCATTTT.

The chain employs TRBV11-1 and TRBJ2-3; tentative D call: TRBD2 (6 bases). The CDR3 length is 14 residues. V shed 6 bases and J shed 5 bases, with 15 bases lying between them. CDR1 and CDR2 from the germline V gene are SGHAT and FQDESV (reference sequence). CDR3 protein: CASSNGGIGDTQYF. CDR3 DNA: TGTGCCAGCAGTAATGGCGGGATTGGAGATACGCAGTATTTT.

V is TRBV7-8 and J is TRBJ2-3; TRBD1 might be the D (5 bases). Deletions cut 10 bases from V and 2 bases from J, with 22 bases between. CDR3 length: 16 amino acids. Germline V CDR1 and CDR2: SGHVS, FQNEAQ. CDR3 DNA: TGTGCCAACCCCTCAAGTGTGGGGCGAACCACAGATACGCAGTATTTT. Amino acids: CANPSSVGRTTDTQYF.

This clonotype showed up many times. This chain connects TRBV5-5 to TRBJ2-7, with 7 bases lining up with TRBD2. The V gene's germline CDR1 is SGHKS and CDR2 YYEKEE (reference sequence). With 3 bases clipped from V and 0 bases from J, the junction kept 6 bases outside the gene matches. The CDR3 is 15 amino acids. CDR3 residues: CASSSGGSGSYEQYF. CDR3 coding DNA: TGTGCCAGCAGCTCCGGGGGGTCTGGCTCCTACGAGCAGTACTTC.

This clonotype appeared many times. The CDR3 here is CASSWDSLSYEQYF. DNA of the CDR3: TGCGCCAGCAGCTGGGACAGTCTCTCCTACGAGCAGTACTTC. The chain uses TRBV5-1 and TRBJ2-7; 7 bases map to TRBD1. The V gene's germline CDR1 is SGHRS and CDR2 YFSETQ. The CDR3 totals 14 residues. J was trimmed by 0 bases and V by 3 bases; bases with no gene match: 3.

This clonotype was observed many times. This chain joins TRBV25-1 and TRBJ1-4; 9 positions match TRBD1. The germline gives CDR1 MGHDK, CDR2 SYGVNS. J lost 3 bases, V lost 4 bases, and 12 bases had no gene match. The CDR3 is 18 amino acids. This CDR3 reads CASSANRGLSLANEKLFF. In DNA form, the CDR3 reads TGTGCCAGCAGTGCCAACAGGGGGCTGAGTTTGGCTAATGAAAAACTGTTTTTT. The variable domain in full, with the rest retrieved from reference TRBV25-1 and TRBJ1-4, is EADIYQTPRYLVIGTGKKITLECSQTMGHDKMYWYQQDPGMELHLIHYSYGVNSTEKGDLSSESTVSRIRTEHFPLTLESARPSHTSQYLCASSANRGLSLANEKLFFGSGTQLSVL.

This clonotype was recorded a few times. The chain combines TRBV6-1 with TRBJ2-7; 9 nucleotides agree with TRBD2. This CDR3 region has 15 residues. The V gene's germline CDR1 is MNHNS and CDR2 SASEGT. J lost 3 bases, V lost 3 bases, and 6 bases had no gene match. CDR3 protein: CASSDNPAGGYEQYF. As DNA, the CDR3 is TGTGCCAGCAGTGATAATCCAGCGGGAGGCTACGAGCAGTACTTC.

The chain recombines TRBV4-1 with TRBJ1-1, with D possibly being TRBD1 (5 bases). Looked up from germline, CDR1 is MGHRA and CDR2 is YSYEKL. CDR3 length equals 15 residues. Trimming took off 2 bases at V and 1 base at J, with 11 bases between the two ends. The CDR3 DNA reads TGCGCCAGCAGCCAACCCGGGACGTCGAACACTGAAGCTTTCTTT. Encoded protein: CASSQPGTSNTEAFF.

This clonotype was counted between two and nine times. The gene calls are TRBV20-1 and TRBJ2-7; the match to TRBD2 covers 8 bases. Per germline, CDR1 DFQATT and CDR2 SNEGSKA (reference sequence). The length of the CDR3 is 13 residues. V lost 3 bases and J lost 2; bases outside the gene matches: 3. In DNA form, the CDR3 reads TGCAGTGCTAGTGGTAGCGGGGCCTACGAGCAGTACTTC. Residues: CSASGSGAYEQYF.

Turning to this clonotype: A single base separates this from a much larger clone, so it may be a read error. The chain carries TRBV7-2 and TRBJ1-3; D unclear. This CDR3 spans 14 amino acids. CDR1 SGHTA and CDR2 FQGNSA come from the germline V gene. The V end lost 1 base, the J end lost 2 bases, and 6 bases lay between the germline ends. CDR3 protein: CASSLGAAGNTIYF. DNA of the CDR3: TGTGCCAGCAGCTTAGGGGCAGCTGGAAACACCATATATTTT.

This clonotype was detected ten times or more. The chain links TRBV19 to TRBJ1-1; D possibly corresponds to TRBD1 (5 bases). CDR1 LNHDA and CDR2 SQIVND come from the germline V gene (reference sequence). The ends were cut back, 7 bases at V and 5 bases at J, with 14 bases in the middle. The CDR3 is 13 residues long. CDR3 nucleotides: TGTGCCAGTAAAAGGGGCGGAAGGACTGAAGCTTTCTTT. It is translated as CASKRGGRTEAFF. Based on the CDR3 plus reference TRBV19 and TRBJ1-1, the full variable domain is DGGITQSPKYLFRKEGQNVTLSCEQNLNHDAMYWYRQDPGQGLRLIYYSQIVNDFQKGDIAEGYSVSREKKESFPLTVTSAQKNPTAFYLCASKRGGRTEAFFGQGTRLTVV.

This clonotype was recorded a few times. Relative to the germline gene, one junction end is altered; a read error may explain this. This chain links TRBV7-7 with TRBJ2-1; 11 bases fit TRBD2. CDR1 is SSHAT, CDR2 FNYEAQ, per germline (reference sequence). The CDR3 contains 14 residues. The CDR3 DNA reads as TGTGCTAGCAGCTCTAGCGGGAGGTGGGATGAGCAGTTCTTC. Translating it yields CASSSSGRWDEQFF.

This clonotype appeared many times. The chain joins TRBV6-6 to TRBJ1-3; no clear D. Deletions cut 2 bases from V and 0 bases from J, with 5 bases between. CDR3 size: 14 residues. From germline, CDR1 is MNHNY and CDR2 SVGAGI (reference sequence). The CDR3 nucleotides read TGTGCCAGCAGTTACGATAACTCTGGAAACACCATATATTTT. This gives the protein CASSYDNSGNTIYF.

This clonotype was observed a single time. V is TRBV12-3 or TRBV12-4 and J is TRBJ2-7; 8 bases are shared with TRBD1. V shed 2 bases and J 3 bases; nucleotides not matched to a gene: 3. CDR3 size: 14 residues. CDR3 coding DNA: TGTGCCAGCAGTTTATCCGGGACAGGCTACGAGCAGTACTTC. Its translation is CASSLSGTGYEQYF.

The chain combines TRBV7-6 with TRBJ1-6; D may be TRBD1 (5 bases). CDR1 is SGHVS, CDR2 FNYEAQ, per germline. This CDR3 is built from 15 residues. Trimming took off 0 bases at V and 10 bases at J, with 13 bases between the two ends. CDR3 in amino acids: CASSLASGNASPLHF. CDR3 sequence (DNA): TGTGCCAGCAGCTTAGCGTCAGGGAATGCGTCACCCCTCCACTTT.

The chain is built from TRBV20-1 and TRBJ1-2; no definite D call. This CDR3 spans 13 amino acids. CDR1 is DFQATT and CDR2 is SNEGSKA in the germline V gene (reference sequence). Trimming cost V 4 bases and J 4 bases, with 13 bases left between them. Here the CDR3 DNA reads TGCAGTGCTATGTGGACGGAGACCTATGGCTACACCTTC. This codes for CSAMWTETYGYTF.

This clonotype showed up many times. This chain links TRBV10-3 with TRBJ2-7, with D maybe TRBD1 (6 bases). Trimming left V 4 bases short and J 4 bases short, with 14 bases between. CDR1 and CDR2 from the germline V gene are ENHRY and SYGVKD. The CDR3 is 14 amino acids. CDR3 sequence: CAISGGQGLYEQYF. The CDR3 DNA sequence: TGTGCCATCAGTGGAGGGCAGGGGTTGTACGAGCAGTACTTC.

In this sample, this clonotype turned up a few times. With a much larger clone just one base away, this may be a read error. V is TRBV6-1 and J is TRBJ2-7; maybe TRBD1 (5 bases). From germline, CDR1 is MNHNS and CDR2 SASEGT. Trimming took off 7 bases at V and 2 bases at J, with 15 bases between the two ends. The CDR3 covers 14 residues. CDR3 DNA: TGTGCCAGCAACCCCGCAGGGATGACCTACGAGCAGTACTTC. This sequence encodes CASNPAGMTYEQYF.

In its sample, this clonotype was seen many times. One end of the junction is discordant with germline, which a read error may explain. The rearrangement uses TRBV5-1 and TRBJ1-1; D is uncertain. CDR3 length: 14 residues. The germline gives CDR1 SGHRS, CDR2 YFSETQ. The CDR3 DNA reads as TGTGCCAGCAGCTTAGACGGAATGAACACTGAAGCTTTCTTT. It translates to CASSLDGMNTEAFF.

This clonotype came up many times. The CDR3 sequence is CASSPKGQGAGEQYF. CDR3 bases: TGTGCCAGCAGCCCGAAGGGACAGGGGGCGGGTGAGCAGTACTTC. This sequence joins TRBV7-2 and TRBJ2-7; 12 bases are shared with TRBD1. The germline gives CDR1 SGHTA, CDR2 FQGNSA. The ends lost 5 bases at V and 7 bases at J; junction bases unmatched: 9. The CDR3 is made up of 15 amino acids. The full variable domain, with the rest looked up from reference TRBV7-2 and TRBJ2-7, is GAGVSQSPSNKVTEKGKDVELRCDPISGHTALYWYRQSLGQGLEFLIYFQGNSAPDKSGLPSDRFSAERTGGSVSTLTIQRTQQEDSAVYLCASSPKGQGAGEQYFGPGTRLTVT.